Below are 5 T cell receptor beta chains sequenced from a single sample in a study of blood T cell repertoires in COVID-19. Clones were sequenced by immunoSEQ multiplex PCR, and TCRdb holds only the in-frame ones, with some missing. Of 160,000 or so clones detected, roughly 77% appear once; the ten largest clones hold about 6.8%. Input material: peripheral blood. These receptors were obtained from a man between 65 and 85 years old with active or convalescent COVID-19.

V usage is TRBV6-2 or TRBV6-3 and J usage is TRBJ2-7; possibly TRBD1 for D (5 bases). CDR3 length equals 14 residues. V was pared by 4 bases and J by 0 bases, with 10 bases between. Germline CDR1 MNHEY, CDR2 SVGEGT. CDR3 nucleotide sequence: TGTGCCAGCAGTTCCCACAGGAGCTCCTACGAGCAGTACTTC. It yields the protein CASSSHRSSYEQYF.

The chain links TRBV4-1 to TRBJ2-1; D gene unclear. Germline-derived CDR1 and CDR2 are MGHRA and YSYEKL. V lost 1 base and J lost 9, with 7 bases in between. This CDR3 spans 12 amino acids. CDR3 bases: TGCGCCAGCAGCCAAGTTCGTAGTGAGCAGTTCTTC. Its translation is CASSQVRSEQFF.

The V call is TRBV2, the J call TRBJ2-1; 9 bases map to TRBD1. The length of the CDR3 is 13 residues. In germline, CDR1 is SNHLY, CDR2 FYNNEI. V trimming: 5 bases; J trimming: 9 bases; junction bases outside the gene matches: 5. CDR3 in amino acids: CASSTRQGGEQFF. In DNA form, the CDR3 reads TGTGCCAGCAGTACGAGACAGGGGGGTGAGCAGTTCTTC.

This chain connects TRBV3-1 (or the pseudogene TRBV3-2) to TRBJ2-1; the D is unclear. V was shortened by 4 bases and J by 7 bases, with 8 bases between the two germline ends. CDR1 is LGHDT, CDR2 YNNKEL, per germline (reference sequence). The CDR3 extends over 12 amino acids. This CDR3 is CASSPSVNEQFF. The CDR3 nucleotides are TGTGCCAGCAGCCCCTCAGTGAATGAGCAGTTCTTC.

The CDR3 here is CASSARQGNYGYTF. For the CDR3, the DNA is TGTGCCAGCAGTGCCCGACAGGGAAACTATGGCTACACCTTC. This chain joins TRBV2 and TRBJ1-2, with 7 bases matching TRBD1. This CDR3 region has 14 residues. Losses at the gene ends were 4 bases for V and 2 bases for J; bases not matched to a gene: 4. The germline gives CDR1 SNHLY, CDR2 FYNNEI.